Shown below are 28 T cell receptor beta chains from a single sample sequenced in a study of T cells expressing NK-cell markers. TCRdb processed the 5' RACE reads again and assigns one entry to each CDR3 protein, with no DNA. This sample lists about 460,000 distinct CDR3 sequences; its ten largest clones have about 1.5%. Sequencing was performed on blood T cells: a sorted CD56 or NKG2C T cell subset, CD4+ or CD8+ T cells, or bulk PBMC T cells (not recorded which). Source of these receptors: a woman aged 45 to 65 in good health.

The chain has TRBV10-3 and TRBJ2-5; without DNA, the TCRdb call of TRBD2 cannot be checked. The CDR3 consists of 14 residues. In germline, CDR1 is ENHRY, CDR2 SYGVKD. CDR3 residues: CAISESLAEETQYF.

V usage is TRBV4-1 and J usage is TRBJ2-1; the D gene TCRdb calls, TRBD2, cannot be checked with no DNA. Germline V gene lookup returns CDR1 MGHRA and CDR2 YSYEKL. CDR3 size: 17 residues. The CDR3: CASSQGGLAGVRNEQFF.

V and J are TRBV24-1 and TRBJ2-2. CDR1 is KGHDR, CDR2 SFDVKD, per germline. CDR3 length: 15 residues. The CDR3 here is CATSDLRVRSGELFF.

The chain joins TRBV7-9 to TRBJ2-7; TCRdb selects TRBD1, and the lack of DNA leaves this call unchecked. Per the germline V gene, CDR1 is SEHNR and CDR2 is FQNEAQ (reference sequence). The CDR3 covers 13 residues. CDR3 sequence reads: CASSPPQGFEQYF. Complete variable domain (other parts from reference TRBV7-9 and TRBJ2-7): DTGVSQNPRHKITKRGQNVTFRCDPISEHNRLYWYRQTLGQGPEFLTYFQNEAQLEKSRLLSDRFSAERPKGSFSTLEIQRTEQGDSAMYLCASSPPQGFEQYFGPGTRLTVT.

The genes are TRBV7-2 and TRBJ2-1. CDR3 length: 14 amino acids. Germline V gene data show CDR1 as SGHTA and CDR2 as FQGNSA. The CDR3: CASRKREGLNEQFF.

V gene TRBV10-1 combines with J gene TRBJ2-1; TCRdb names TRBD2, which stays unverified in the absence of DNA. The V gene's germline CDR1 is WNHNN and CDR2 SYGVQD (reference sequence). The CDR3 sequence is 14 residues long. CDR3 sequence: CASSRGPFVVEQFF.

This rearrangement joins TRBV3-1 to TRBJ2-1; TCRdb returns TRBD1, unconfirmable since there is no DNA. Per germline, CDR1 LGHDT and CDR2 YNNKEL (reference sequence). The CDR3 totals 18 residues. The CDR3 region is CASSPGTGGARPDGEQFF.

This chain connects TRBV4-1 to TRBJ2-7; the D call from TCRdb, TRBD2, cannot be confirmed without DNA. CDR1 and CDR2 (germline): MGHRA, YSYEKL. The CDR3 consists of 16 residues. The CDR3 sequence is CASSQVIGLVVYEQYF.

The chain uses TRBV7-8 and TRBJ1-4. The CDR3 is made up of 19 amino acids. Per the germline V gene, CDR1 is SGHVS and CDR2 is FQNEAQ. CDR3 amino acids: CASSPVPPPEDFANEKLFF.

The chain carries TRBV4-1 and TRBJ2-7; TCRdb picks TRBD2, but there is no DNA to check that call. Germline lookup yields CDR1 MGHRA and CDR2 YSYEKL. The CDR3 is 16 residues long. The CDR3 loop reads CASSQGGGRRPYEQYF.

The chain has TRBV7-8 and TRBJ2-3; TCRdb's D gene call, TRBD2, goes unchecked for lack of DNA. Germline assignment: CDR1 SGHVS and CDR2 FQNEAQ. The length of the CDR3 is 14 residues. The CDR3 spells CASGRETSTDTQYF.

CDR3 protein: CASSLTADGGLFF. The J gene is TRBJ2-2, the V gene TRBV5-1. Per germline, CDR1 SGHRS and CDR2 YFSETQ. The length of the CDR3 is 13 residues.

V and J are TRBV9 and TRBJ1-6. The CDR3 contains 14 residues. Germline V lookup: CDR1 SGDLS, CDR2 YYNGEE. The CDR3 region is CASSATSTGESLHF. Complete variable domain (other parts from reference TRBV9 and TRBJ1-6): DSGVTQTPKHLITATGQRVTLRCSPRSGDLSVYWYQQSLDQGLQFLIQYYNGEERAKGNILERFSAQQFPDLHSELNLSSLELGDSALYFCASSATSTGESLHFGNGTRLTVT.

The V call is TRBV7-6, the J call TRBJ2-2; as DNA is missing, the TRBD1 call by TCRdb cannot be tested. This CDR3 comprises 11 residues. Germline V lookup: CDR1 SGHVS, CDR2 FNYEAQ. The CDR3 sequence: CASSDRDRVFF.

V and J are TRBV2 and TRBJ1-5. Germline V gene data show CDR1 as SNHLY and CDR2 as FYNNEI. The CDR3 spans 14 residues. CDR3 loop: CASSDSRGGGGQHF.

V usage is TRBV5-1 and J usage is TRBJ2-5; absent DNA, TCRdb's TRBD1 call cannot be checked. Germline V gene sequence: CDR1 SGHRS, CDR2 YFSETQ. This CDR3 region has 14 residues. The CDR3 loop reads CASSKGQGYETQYF.

V and J are TRBV4-1 and TRBJ2-1; the TRBD2 assignment by TCRdb is unverifiable without DNA. The CDR3 loop spans 17 amino acids. Germline CDR1 is MGHRA and CDR2 is YSYEKL. The chain's CDR3 is CASSQDGTASSYNEQFF.

The chain combines TRBV9 with TRBJ2-3; the D gene TCRdb calls, TRBD2, cannot be checked with no DNA. Germline V gene lookup returns CDR1 SGDLS and CDR2 YYNGEE. There are 16 residues in the CDR3. This chain's CDR3 is CASSVRSADRLDTQYF.

The V call is TRBV28, the J call TRBJ2-1; the D call of TRBD2 rests on TCRdb alone, since no DNA is present to check it. The CDR3 totals 16 residues. Germline loops: CDR1 MDHEN, CDR2 SYDVKM. CDR3 in amino acids: CASKSGRARIYNEQFF. Based on the CDR3 plus reference TRBV28 and TRBJ2-1, the full variable domain is DVKVTQSSRYLVKRTGEKVFLECVQDMDHENMFWYRQDPGLGLRLIYFSYDVKMKEKGDIPEGYSVSREKKERFSLILESASTNQTSMYLCASKSGRARIYNEQFFGPGTRLTVL.

This chain connects TRBV3-1 to TRBJ2-1. From germline, CDR1 is LGHDT and CDR2 YNNKEL (reference sequence). There are 14 residues in the CDR3. CDR3 in amino acids: CASSQDTTTVEQFF.

V gene TRBV12-3 or TRBV12-4 combines with J gene TRBJ2-7; TCRdb outputs TRBD1, but without DNA this stays unchecked. This CDR3 contains 15 residues. The chain's CDR3 is CASSPLGTSYYEQYF.

V usage is TRBV18 and J usage is TRBJ1-1; TCRdb's D call of TRBD1 is untestable without DNA. From germline, CDR1 is KGHSH and CDR2 LQKENI. The CDR3 spans 17 residues. The CDR3 spells CASSPRGPGSMNTEAFF. The full variable domain, its missing parts supplied by reference TRBV18 and TRBJ1-1, is NAGVMQNPRHLVRRRGQEARLRCSPMKGHSHVYWYRQLPEEGLKFMVYLQKENIIDESGMPKERFSAEFPKEGPSILRIQQVVRGDSAAYFCASSPRGPGSMNTEAFFGQGTRLTVV.

The chain links TRBV12-3 or TRBV12-4 to TRBJ2-1; with no DNA, the TCRdb D assignment of TRBD1 cannot be verified. This CDR3 is built from 12 residues. The CDR3 loop is CASSGDRDEQFF.

The genes are TRBV20-1 and TRBJ2-2. The CDR3 runs to 12 residues. Germline V lookup: CDR1 DFQATT, CDR2 SNEGSKA (reference sequence). This chain's CDR3 is CSAERGSGELFF.

The rearrangement links TRBV4-1 to TRBJ2-1. CDR3 length equals 12 residues. CDR1 is MGHRA, CDR2 YSYEKL, per germline. The CDR3 sequence is CASSQVYNEQFF.

The gene calls are TRBV18 and TRBJ2-7; TCRdb reports TRBD2, a call that lacks DNA to check it against. The V gene's germline CDR1 is KGHSH and CDR2 LQKENI. This CDR3 has 14 amino acids. The CDR3 sequence is CASSPMRESYEQYF.

The chain links TRBV5-1 to TRBJ2-5; TCRdb's D call, TRBD1, is unchecked because there is no DNA. The CDR3 totals 15 residues. Per the germline V gene, CDR1 is SGHRS and CDR2 is YFSETQ. CDR3 loop: CASSSQGMYQETQYF.

J is TRBJ2-4 and V is TRBV12-3 or TRBV12-4; with no DNA, the TCRdb D assignment of TRBD1 cannot be verified. This CDR3 has 13 amino acids. The CDR3 region is CASSRIGGDIQYF.